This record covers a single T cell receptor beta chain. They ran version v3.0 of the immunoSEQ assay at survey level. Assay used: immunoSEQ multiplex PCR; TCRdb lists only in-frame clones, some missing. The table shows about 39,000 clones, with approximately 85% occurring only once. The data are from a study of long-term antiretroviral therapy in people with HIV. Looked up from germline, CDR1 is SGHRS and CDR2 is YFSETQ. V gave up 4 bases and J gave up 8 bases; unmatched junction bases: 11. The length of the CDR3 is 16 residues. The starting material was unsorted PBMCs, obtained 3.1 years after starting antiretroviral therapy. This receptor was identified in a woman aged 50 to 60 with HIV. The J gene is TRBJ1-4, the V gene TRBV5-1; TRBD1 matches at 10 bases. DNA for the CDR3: TGCGCCAGCAGCGTAGACAGGGGGCGAGGTTGGGAAAAACTGTTTTTT. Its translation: CASSVDRGRGWEKLFF.